This TCR beta chain derives from a study of identifying expanded T cells in peripheral blood. V shed 3 bases, J shed 6 bases, and the junction held 0 bases outside the gene matches. This CDR3 comprises 12 residues. Germline V gene lookup returns CDR1 SGHTA and CDR2 FQGNSA. Using immunoSEQ multiplex PCR, the repertoire was profiled, and TCRdb retains in-frame clones only, with some absent. The repertoire holds about 86,000 clones, with roughly 81% as singletons. Sequenced sample: blood. The clonotype comes from a person aged 18 to 75 in good health. The chain carries TRBV7-2 and TRBJ2-7, with 9 bases aligning to TRBD1. CDR3 residues: CASSLDRGEQYF. The CDR3 nucleotides read TGTGCCAGCAGCTTGGACAGGGGCGAGCAGTACTTC.